The present T cell receptor (beta chain) was sequenced within a study of cytotoxic CD8 clonotypes in ibrutinib-treated CLL. Looking at the study overall: Timing of response sample collection was a median roughly twelve months after treatment start, with a range of 6 to 36.

TCRdb's copy holds only in-frame clones and misses some; the assay was immunoSEQ multiplex PCR. The table lists about 76,000 clones, approximately 87% of them singletons. Germline loops: CDR1 SGHAT, CDR2 FQNNGV. V gave up 5 bases and J gave up 7 bases, with 18 bases separating them. The CDR3 contains 15 residues. The sequence was collected from a human donor with chronic lymphocytic leukemia. The gene calls are TRBV11-2 and TRBJ2-1, with a weak D call TRBD2 (5 bases). The material sequenced was PBMCs, taken after 24 months of ibrutinib treatment. The CDR3 DNA follows: TGTGCCAGCAGCCCCCGAGGGCCCACCACAAATGAGCAGTTCTTC. Its translation is CASSPRGPTTNEQFF. The whole variable domain, filled in from reference TRBV11-2 and TRBJ2-1, reads EAGVAQSPRYKIIEKRQSVAFWCNPISGHATLYWYQQILGQGPKLLIQFQNNGVVDDSQLPKDRFSAERLKGVDSTLKIQPAKLEDSAVYLCASSPRGPTTNEQFFGPGTRLTVL.